The rows below give T cell receptor beta chains drawn from one sample of a study of CD8+ T cells in alopecia areata. The assay was immunoSEQ multiplex PCR, and TCRdb's table has in-frame clones only and misses some. Found here are roughly 200,000 clones, about 60% of them singletons; the top ten hold about 12%. Sequenced material: CD8+ T cells sorted from blood, taken at week 24, from a patient treated with tofacitinib. All receptors derive from a human donor with alopecia areata. The CDR3 runs from the conserved cysteine through the conserved F or W. Fields, in order: V gene, J gene, clone size, D gene, CDR3 DNA, CDR3 protein. D genes are given only for firm matches. Size is omitted from some rows. Given values are once, few, many or a class for expanded clones.

v_gene: TRBV7-9
j_gene: TRBJ2-1
abundance: NA
d_gene: NA
CDR3nt: TGTGCCAGCAGCCATACACTGAGAGACAGGCCTTACGGGAATGAGCAGTTCTTC
CDR3aa: CASSHTLRDRPYGNEQFF

v_gene: TRBV29-1
j_gene: TRBJ2-1
abundance: once
d_gene: NA
CDR3nt: TGCAGCGTTGAGCCCTCGCGAGGACCCCGCTACAATGAGCAGTTCTTC
CDR3aa: CSVEPSRGPRYNEQFF

v_gene: TRBV30
j_gene: TRBJ1-1
abundance: few
d_gene: NA
CDR3nt: TGTGCCTGGAGTGATGACAGCTGGGTAGCTTTCTTT
CDR3aa: CAWSDDSWVAFF

v_gene: TRBV30
j_gene: TRBJ1-1
abundance: NA
d_gene: NA
CDR3nt: TGTGCCTGGAGAAGCGGGGCGGTTGAAGCTTTCTTT
CDR3aa: CAWRSGAVEAFF

v_gene: TRBV7-9
j_gene: TRBJ1-1
abundance: few
d_gene: NA
CDR3nt: TGTGCCAGCAGCTTTACCATCCCACTTTCGGGACACTCCGGGACTGAAGCTTTCTTT
CDR3aa: CASSFTIPLSGHSGTEAFF

v_gene: TRBV5-1
j_gene: TRBJ1-1
abundance: NA
d_gene: NA
CDR3nt: TGCGCCAGCAGTTCGGGGGGCACTGAAGCTTTCTTT
CDR3aa: CASSSGGTEAFF

v_gene: TRBV7-8
j_gene: TRBJ2-7
abundance: NA
d_gene: NA
CDR3nt: TGTGCCAGCAGCCCCGCCTTGGGAGAGCAGTACTTC
CDR3aa: CASSPALGEQYF

v_gene: TRBV29-1
j_gene: TRBJ2-7
abundance: once
d_gene: TRBD1
CDR3nt: TGCAGCGTTGAATCGAGGGACAGGGACTTCCCCTACGAGCAGTACTTC
CDR3aa: CSVESRDRDFPYEQYF

v_gene: TRBV4-1
j_gene: TRBJ1-2
abundance: NA
d_gene: NA
CDR3nt: TGCGCCAGCAGCCAAGCATCTTCAGGTGTAGGTGGCTACACCTTC
CDR3aa: CASSQASSGVGGYTF

v_gene: TRBV19
j_gene: TRBJ1-5
abundance: few
d_gene: NA
CDR3nt: TGTGCCAGTAGTATGACAGGTTTGTCTGGCCAGCCCCAGCATTTT
CDR3aa: CASSMTGLSGQPQHF

v_gene: TRBV5-1
j_gene: TRBJ1-5
abundance: NA
d_gene: TRBD1
CDR3nt: TGCGCCAGCAGCAGGACAGGGATGAATCAGCCCCAGCATTTT
CDR3aa: CASSRTGMNQPQHF

v_gene: TRBV4-1
j_gene: TRBJ2-3
abundance: NA
d_gene: NA
CDR3nt: TGCGCCAGCAGCCAGGTAGATGGAGATACGCAGTATTTT
CDR3aa: CASSQVDGDTQYF

v_gene: TRBV10-2
j_gene: TRBJ2-7
abundance: NA
d_gene: TRBD2
CDR3nt: TGCGCCAGCAGTGGACCCCCCGCCCTAGCGGGTGGGAGCTACGAGCAGTACTTC
CDR3aa: CASSGPPALAGGSYEQYF

v_gene: TRBV20-1
j_gene: TRBJ1-2
abundance: NA
d_gene: NA
CDR3nt: TGCAGTGCCAGTGGCTACACCTTC
CDR3aa: CSASGYTF

v_gene: TRBV5-1
j_gene: TRBJ1-1
abundance: NA
d_gene: NA
CDR3nt: TGCGCCAGCTCCATGAGGAGCACTGAAGCTTTCTTT
CDR3aa: CASSMRSTEAFF

v_gene: TRBV30
j_gene: TRBJ2-7
abundance: few
d_gene: TRBD2
CDR3nt: TGTGCCTGGAGGGGACTAGCGTACGAGCAGTACTTC
CDR3aa: CAWRGLAYEQYF

v_gene: TRBV5-6
j_gene: TRBJ2-7
abundance: few
d_gene: NA
CDR3nt: TGTGCCAGCAGCCCGTCCGGGGCCCGGGAGCAGTACTTC
CDR3aa: CASSPSGAREQYF

v_gene: TRBV19
j_gene: TRBJ2-7
abundance: NA
d_gene: NA
CDR3nt: TGTGCCAGTAGTCGAAAAGACGGCTCCTACGAGCAGTACTTC
CDR3aa: CASSRKDGSYEQYF

v_gene: TRBV9
j_gene: TRBJ1-2
abundance: NA
d_gene: NA
CDR3nt: TGTGCCAGCAGCGGGGGCCTAGAGGGCTACACCTTC
CDR3aa: CASSGGLEGYTF

v_gene: TRBV12-5
j_gene: TRBJ2-3
abundance: few
d_gene: NA
CDR3nt: TGTGCTAGTGGTTTGGACCCCTCACTAAGCACAGATACGCAGTATTTT
CDR3aa: CASGLDPSLSTDTQYF

v_gene: TRBV29-1
j_gene: TRBJ1-2
abundance: few
d_gene: NA
CDR3nt: TGCAGTATTATTGGGGGAGTGATGAACTATGGCTACACCTTC
CDR3aa: CSIIGGVMNYGYTF

v_gene: TRBV29-1
j_gene: TRBJ1-1
abundance: few
d_gene: TRBD1
CDR3nt: TGCAGCGTTGCGGGGGGGACAGGGGATACTGAAGCTTTCTTT
CDR3aa: CSVAGGTGDTEAFF

v_gene: TRBV27
j_gene: TRBJ2-7
abundance: once
d_gene: TRBD1
CDR3nt: TGTGCCAGCAGTTTAACGGGACAGGGGGCCAACTACGAGCAGTACTTC
CDR3aa: CASSLTGQGANYEQYF

v_gene: TRBV25-1
j_gene: TRBJ2-1
abundance: NA
d_gene: TRBD2
CDR3nt: TGTGCCAGCAGTGATTGGACTAGCCAGGGTGAGCAGTTCTTC
CDR3aa: CASSDWTSQGEQFF

v_gene: TRBV30
j_gene: TRBJ2-1
abundance: NA
d_gene: NA
CDR3nt: TGTGCCTGGAGTGTATTGACCGGGCGACACAATGAGCAGTTCTTC
CDR3aa: CAWSVLTGRHNEQFF

v_gene: TRBV23-1
j_gene: TRBJ2-7
abundance: few
d_gene: NA
CDR3nt: NA
CDR3aa: CAITPPPTSSTSSEQYF

v_gene: TRBV14
j_gene: TRBJ2-5
abundance: NA
d_gene: NA
CDR3nt: TGTGCCAGCAGCCAAGAATGGAAAGAGACCCAGTACTTC
CDR3aa: CASSQEWKETQYF

v_gene: TRBV5-1
j_gene: TRBJ2-3
abundance: NA
d_gene: NA
CDR3nt: TGCGCCAGCAGCAACCCGACCCGAGCAGATACGCAGTATTTT
CDR3aa: CASSNPTRADTQYF

v_gene: TRBV5-6
j_gene: TRBJ2-1
abundance: NA
d_gene: NA
CDR3nt: TGTGCCAGCAGCTCGGGGGACAATGAGCAGTTCTTC
CDR3aa: CASSSGDNEQFF

v_gene: TRBV29-1
j_gene: TRBJ2-7
abundance: NA
d_gene: TRBD1
CDR3nt: TGCAGCGTTGAAGTGGGAGCAGGGGGCCGATACGAGCAGTACTTC
CDR3aa: CSVEVGAGGRYEQYF

v_gene: TRBV29-1
j_gene: TRBJ2-1
abundance: few
d_gene: NA
CDR3nt: TGCAGCGTTGACTCGGGGAGCTCCTACAATGAGCAGTTCTTC
CDR3aa: CSVDSGSSYNEQFF

v_gene: TRBV29-1
j_gene: TRBJ1-1
abundance: few
d_gene: NA
CDR3nt: TGCAGCGGCTTACGGTCCACTGAAGCTTTCTTT
CDR3aa: CSGLRSTEAFF

v_gene: TRBV27
j_gene: TRBJ1-1
abundance: NA
d_gene: TRBD1
CDR3nt: TGTGCCAGCAGTAGGGGACAGCCGAGGGACACTGAAGCTTTCTTT
CDR3aa: CASSRGQPRDTEAFF

v_gene: TRBV6-1
j_gene: TRBJ2-3
abundance: NA
d_gene: TRBD2
CDR3nt: TGTGCCAGCAGTGATTGGAGCGGGGCACTCGGCACAGATACGCAGTATTTT
CDR3aa: CASSDWSGALGTDTQYF

v_gene: TRBV10-2
j_gene: TRBJ2-1
abundance: NA
d_gene: NA
CDR3nt: TGCGCCAGCAGAAGTCCGGACGAGCAGTTCTTC
CDR3aa: CASRSPDEQFF

v_gene: TRBV25-1
j_gene: TRBJ2-1
abundance: NA
d_gene: NA
CDR3nt: TGTGCCAGCAGTGAAACTACCCTCTCGGGGTTGAATGAGCAGTTCTTC
CDR3aa: CASSETTLSGLNEQFF

v_gene: TRBV30
j_gene: TRBJ2-2
abundance: NA
d_gene: NA
CDR3nt: TGTGCCCAGCGTCACACCGGGGAGCTGTTTTTT
CDR3aa: CAQRHTGELFF

v_gene: TRBV6-4
j_gene: TRBJ2-2
abundance: NA
d_gene: NA
CDR3nt: TGTGCCAGCAGTGACGGGGTTGCAACCGGGGAGCTGTTTTTT
CDR3aa: CASSDGVATGELFF

v_gene: TRBV27
j_gene: TRBJ2-1
abundance: NA
d_gene: NA
CDR3nt: TGTGCCAGCAGTCGAAAACAGGGGGGGTACAATGAGCAGTTCTTC
CDR3aa: CASSRKQGGYNEQFF

v_gene: TRBV9
j_gene: TRBJ2-7
abundance: NA
d_gene: NA
CDR3nt: TGTGCCAGCAGCGTAGGAGACGGGATTTCCTACGAGCAGTACTTC
CDR3aa: CASSVGDGISYEQYF

v_gene: TRBV7-9
j_gene: TRBJ2-1
abundance: NA
d_gene: NA
CDR3nt: TGTGCCAGCAGCGTAAACGGACAGAATGAGCAGTTCTTC
CDR3aa: CASSVNGQNEQFF

v_gene: TRBV7-6
j_gene: TRBJ1-1
abundance: few
d_gene: NA
CDR3nt: TGTGCCAGCAGCTTGAGTTCCGAGGGTGAAGCTTTCTTT
CDR3aa: CASSLSSEGEAFF

v_gene: TRBV7-9
j_gene: TRBJ2-7
abundance: NA
d_gene: NA
CDR3nt: TGTGCCAGCAGCCCGCTCGATGGCGAGCAGTACTTC
CDR3aa: CASSPLDGEQYF

v_gene: TRBV25-1
j_gene: TRBJ2-5
abundance: NA
d_gene: TRBD1
CDR3nt: TGTGCCAGCAGTGAAAGGGTCAGGGGGCACCTAAAGGAGACCCAGTACTTC
CDR3aa: CASSERVRGHLKETQYF

v_gene: TRBV13
j_gene: TRBJ1-5
abundance: NA
d_gene: NA
CDR3nt: TGTGCCAGCAGCTTCGGACCCGGAGGCAATCAGCCCCAGCATTTT
CDR3aa: CASSFGPGGNQPQHF

v_gene: TRBV6-4
j_gene: TRBJ2-1
abundance: NA
d_gene: NA
CDR3nt: TGTGCCAGCAGCCTCATAGGGGGGCCTTATAACTACAATGAGCAGTTCTTC
CDR3aa: CASSLIGGPYNYNEQFF

v_gene: TRBV29-1
j_gene: TRBJ2-1
abundance: few
d_gene: NA
CDR3nt: TGCAGCGTTGAAGCGGTCCCCTACAATGAGCAGTTCTTC
CDR3aa: CSVEAVPYNEQFF

v_gene: TRBV19
j_gene: TRBJ2-1
abundance: NA
d_gene: TRBD2
CDR3nt: TGTGCCAGTAGTATAGGTCTGACTAGCGGGCATGAGCAGTTCTTC
CDR3aa: CASSIGLTSGHEQFF

v_gene: TRBV7-2
j_gene: TRBJ2-2
abundance: NA
d_gene: TRBD2
CDR3nt: TGTGCCAGCAGCTTATTAATCCTAGCGGGGTACCACGGGGAGCTGTTTTTT
CDR3aa: CASSLLILAGYHGELFF

v_gene: TRBV29-1
j_gene: TRBJ2-3
abundance: few
d_gene: NA
CDR3nt: TGCAGCGTTTCTTACGGGGGAGGCACAGATACGCAGTATTTT
CDR3aa: CSVSYGGGTDTQYF

v_gene: TRBV5-6
j_gene: TRBJ1-2
abundance: NA
d_gene: NA
CDR3nt: TGTGCCAGCAGCTTGGGCGTTGGCTACACCTTC
CDR3aa: CASSLGVGYTF

v_gene: TRBV11-1
j_gene: TRBJ2-7
abundance: NA
d_gene: TRBD1
CDR3nt: TGTGCCAGCAGCAAAAGAACAGGGGCCTACGAGCAGTACTTC
CDR3aa: CASSKRTGAYEQYF

v_gene: TRBV2
j_gene: TRBJ1-2
abundance: NA
d_gene: TRBD1
CDR3nt: TGTGCCAGCATGACAGGGCAATCGGTTGATGGCTACACCTTC
CDR3aa: CASMTGQSVDGYTF

v_gene: TRBV11-2
j_gene: TRBJ2-1
abundance: NA
d_gene: TRBD2
CDR3nt: TGTGCCAGCAGCTTAGAGCCGGGGGGGTCGTCCAATGAGCAGTTCTTC
CDR3aa: CASSLEPGGSSNEQFF

v_gene: TRBV30
j_gene: TRBJ1-6
abundance: NA
d_gene: NA
CDR3nt: TGTGCCTGGAGTGACGGAGGGGCAGGAAATTCACCCCTCCACTTT
CDR3aa: CAWSDGGAGNSPLHF

v_gene: TRBV4-2
j_gene: TRBJ2-5
abundance: NA
d_gene: TRBD1
CDR3nt: TGTGCCAGCAGCCTATTCGGACAGGGGTCACAAGAGACCCAGTACTTC
CDR3aa: CASSLFGQGSQETQYF

v_gene: TRBV19
j_gene: TRBJ2-7
abundance: NA
d_gene: NA
CDR3nt: TGTGCCAGTAGGCCGGAGCGACAGACTGTCTACGAGCAGTACTTC
CDR3aa: CASRPERQTVYEQYF

v_gene: TRBV11-2
j_gene: TRBJ1-2
abundance: few
d_gene: TRBD1
CDR3nt: TGTGCCAGCAGCTTAGTCGGCCGGACAGGGGATTATAGCGGCTACACCTTC
CDR3aa: CASSLVGRTGDYSGYTF

v_gene: TRBV6-5
j_gene: TRBJ2-7
abundance: NA
d_gene: NA
CDR3nt: TGTGCCAGCCGGGACCCTCCGGCCTACGAGCAGTACTTC
CDR3aa: CASRDPPAYEQYF